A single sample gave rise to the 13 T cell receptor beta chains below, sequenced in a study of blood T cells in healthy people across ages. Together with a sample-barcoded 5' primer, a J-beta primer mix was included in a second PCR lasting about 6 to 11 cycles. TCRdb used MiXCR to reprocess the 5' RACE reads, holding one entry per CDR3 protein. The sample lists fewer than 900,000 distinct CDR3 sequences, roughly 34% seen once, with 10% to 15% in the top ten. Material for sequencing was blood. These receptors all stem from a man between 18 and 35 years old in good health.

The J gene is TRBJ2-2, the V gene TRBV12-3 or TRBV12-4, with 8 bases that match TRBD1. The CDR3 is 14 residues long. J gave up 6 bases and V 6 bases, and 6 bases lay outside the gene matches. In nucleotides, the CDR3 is TGTGCCAGCAGCAGAGGACAGGGAGCCGGGGAGCTGTTTTTT. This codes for CASSRGQGAGELFF.

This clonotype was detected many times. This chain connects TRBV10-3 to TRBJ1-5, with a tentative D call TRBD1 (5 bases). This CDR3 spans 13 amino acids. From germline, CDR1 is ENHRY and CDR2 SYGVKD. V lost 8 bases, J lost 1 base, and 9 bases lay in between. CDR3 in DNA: TGTGCCATCCGGGGGACGAGCAATCAGCCCCAGCATTTT. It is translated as CAIRGTSNQPQHF.

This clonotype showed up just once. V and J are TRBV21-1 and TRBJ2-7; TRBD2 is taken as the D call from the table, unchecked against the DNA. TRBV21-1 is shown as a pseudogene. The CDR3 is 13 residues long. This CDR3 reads CASSAGTEYEQYF. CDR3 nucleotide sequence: TGTGCCAGCAGCGCCGGGACTGAATACGAGCAGTACTTC.

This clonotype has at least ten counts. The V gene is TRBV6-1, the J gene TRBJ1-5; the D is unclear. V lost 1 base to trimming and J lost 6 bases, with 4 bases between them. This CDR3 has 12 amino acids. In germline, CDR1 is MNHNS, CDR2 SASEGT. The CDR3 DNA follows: TGTGCCAGCAGTGAAGTGGGTCAGCCCCAGCATTTT. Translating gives CASSEVGQPQHF.

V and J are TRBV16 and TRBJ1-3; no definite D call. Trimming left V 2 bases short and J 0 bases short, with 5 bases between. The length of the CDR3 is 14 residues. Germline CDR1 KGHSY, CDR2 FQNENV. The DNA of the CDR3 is TGTGCCAGCAGCCAACCGAGCTCTGGAAACACCATATATTTT. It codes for CASSQPSSGNTIYF.

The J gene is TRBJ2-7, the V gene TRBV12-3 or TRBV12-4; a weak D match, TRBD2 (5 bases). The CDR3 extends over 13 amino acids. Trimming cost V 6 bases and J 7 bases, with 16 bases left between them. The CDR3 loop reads CASSPGRSGEQYF. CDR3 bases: TGTGCCAGCAGCCCGGGTCGGTCGGGAGAGCAGTACTTC.

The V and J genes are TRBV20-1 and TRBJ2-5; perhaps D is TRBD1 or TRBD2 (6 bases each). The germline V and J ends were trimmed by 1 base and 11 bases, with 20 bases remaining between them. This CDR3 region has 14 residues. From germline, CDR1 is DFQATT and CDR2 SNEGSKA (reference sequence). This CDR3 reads CSARAGASGNEQYF. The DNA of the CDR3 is TGCAGTGCTAGAGCGGGGGCCTCCGGCAATGAGCAGTACTTC.

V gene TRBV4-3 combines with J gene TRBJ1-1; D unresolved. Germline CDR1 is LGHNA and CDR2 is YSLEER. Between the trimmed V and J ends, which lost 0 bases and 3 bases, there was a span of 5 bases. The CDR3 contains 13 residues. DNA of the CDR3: TGCGCCAGCAGCCAAGATGGTTACACTGAAGCTTTCTTT. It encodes CASSQDGYTEAFF.

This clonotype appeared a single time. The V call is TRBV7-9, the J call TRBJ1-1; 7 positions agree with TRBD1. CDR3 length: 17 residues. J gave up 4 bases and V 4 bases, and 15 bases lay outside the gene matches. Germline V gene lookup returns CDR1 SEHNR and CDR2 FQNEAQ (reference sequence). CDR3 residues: CASSSFEGGAAFTEAFF. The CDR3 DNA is TGTGCCAGCAGCTCCTTCGAAGGGGGCGCCGCATTCACTGAAGCTTTCTTT.

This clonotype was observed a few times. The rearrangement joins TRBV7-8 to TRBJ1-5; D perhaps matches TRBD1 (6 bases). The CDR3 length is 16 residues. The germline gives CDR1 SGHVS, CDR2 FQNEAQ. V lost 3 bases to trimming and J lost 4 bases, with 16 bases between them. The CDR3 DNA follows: TGTGCCAGCAGCTTGCGAGGGGGGGGCCAGAATCAGCCCCAGCATTTT. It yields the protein CASSLRGGGQNQPQHF.

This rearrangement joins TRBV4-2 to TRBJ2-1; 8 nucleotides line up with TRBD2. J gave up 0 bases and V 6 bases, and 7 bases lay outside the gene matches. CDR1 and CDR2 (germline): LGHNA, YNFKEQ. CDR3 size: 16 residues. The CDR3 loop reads CASSLKLADSYNEQFF. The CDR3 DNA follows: TGTGCCAGCAGTCTAAAACTAGCGGACTCCTACAATGAGCAGTTCTTC.

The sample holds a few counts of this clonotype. DNA for the CDR3: TGTGCCAGCAGTTGGGACCGGAATACAGGGAACACTGAAGCTTTCTTT. It yields the protein CASSWDRNTGNTEAFF. The V call is TRBV27, the J call TRBJ1-1; a possible D gene is TRBD1 (5 bases). This CDR3 has 16 residues. The V and J ends lost 4 bases and 1 base respectively, with 16 bases between them. Germline V gene data show CDR1 as MNHEY and CDR2 as SMNVEV (reference sequence).

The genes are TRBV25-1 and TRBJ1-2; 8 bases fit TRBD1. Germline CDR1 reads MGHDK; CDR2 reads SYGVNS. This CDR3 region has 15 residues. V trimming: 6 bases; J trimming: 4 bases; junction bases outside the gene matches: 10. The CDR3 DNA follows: TGTGCCAGCAGCTCCAAGGACAGGGCGAGCTATGGCTACACCTTC. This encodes CASSSKDRASYGYTF.